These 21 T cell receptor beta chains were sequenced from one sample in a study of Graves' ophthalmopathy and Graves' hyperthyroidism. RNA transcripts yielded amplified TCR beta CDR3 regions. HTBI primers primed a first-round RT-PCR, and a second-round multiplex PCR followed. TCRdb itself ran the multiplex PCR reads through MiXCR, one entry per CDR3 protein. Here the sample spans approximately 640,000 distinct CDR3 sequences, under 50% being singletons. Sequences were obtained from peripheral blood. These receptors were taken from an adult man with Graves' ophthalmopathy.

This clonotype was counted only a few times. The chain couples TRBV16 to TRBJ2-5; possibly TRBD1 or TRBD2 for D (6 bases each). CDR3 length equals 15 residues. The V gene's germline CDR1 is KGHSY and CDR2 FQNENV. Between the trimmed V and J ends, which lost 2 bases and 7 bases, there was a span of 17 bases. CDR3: CASSQETGAWGTQYF. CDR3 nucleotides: TGTGCCAGCAGCCAAGAGACGGGGGCATGGGGGACCCAGTACTTC.

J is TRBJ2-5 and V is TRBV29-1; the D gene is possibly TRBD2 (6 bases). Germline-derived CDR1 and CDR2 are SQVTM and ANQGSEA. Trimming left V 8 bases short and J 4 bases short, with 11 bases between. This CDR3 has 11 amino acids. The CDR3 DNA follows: TGCAGCTCGCGGGAAGGAGAGACCCAGTACTTC. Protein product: CSSREGETQYF.

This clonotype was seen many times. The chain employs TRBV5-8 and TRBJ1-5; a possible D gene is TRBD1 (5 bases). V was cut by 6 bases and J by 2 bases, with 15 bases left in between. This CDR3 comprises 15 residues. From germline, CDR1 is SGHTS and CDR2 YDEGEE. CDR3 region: CASTSQGNGNQPQHF. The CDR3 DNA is TGTGCCAGCACCTCCCAGGGTAATGGCAATCAGCCCCAGCATTTT.

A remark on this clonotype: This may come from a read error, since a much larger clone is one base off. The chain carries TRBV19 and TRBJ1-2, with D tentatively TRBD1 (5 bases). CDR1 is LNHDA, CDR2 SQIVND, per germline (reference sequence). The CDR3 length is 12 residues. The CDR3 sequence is CAGSQAGVEYTF. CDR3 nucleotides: TGTGCCGGTAGCCAAGCGGGGGTGGAGTACACCTTC.

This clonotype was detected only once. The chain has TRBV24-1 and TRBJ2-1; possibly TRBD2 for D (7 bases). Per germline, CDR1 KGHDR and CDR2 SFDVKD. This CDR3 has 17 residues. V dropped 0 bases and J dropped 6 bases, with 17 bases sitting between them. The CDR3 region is CATSDLRGATTPNEQFF. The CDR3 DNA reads TGTGCCACCAGTGATTTGCGGGGGGCTACGACCCCCAATGAGCAGTTCTTC.

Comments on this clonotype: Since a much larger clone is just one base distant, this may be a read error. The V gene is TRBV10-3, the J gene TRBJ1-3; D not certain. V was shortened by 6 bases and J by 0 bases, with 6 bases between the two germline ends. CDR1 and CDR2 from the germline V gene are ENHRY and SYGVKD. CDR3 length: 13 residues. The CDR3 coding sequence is TGTGCCATCAGGCTCGGCTCTGGAAACACCATATATTTT. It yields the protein CAIRLGSGNTIYF.

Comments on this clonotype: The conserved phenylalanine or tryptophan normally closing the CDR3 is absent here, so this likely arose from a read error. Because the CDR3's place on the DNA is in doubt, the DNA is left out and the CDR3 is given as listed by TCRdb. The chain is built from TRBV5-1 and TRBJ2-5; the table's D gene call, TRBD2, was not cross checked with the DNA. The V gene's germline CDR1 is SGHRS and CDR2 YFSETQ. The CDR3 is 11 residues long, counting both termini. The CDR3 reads CASSLGGGPSG.

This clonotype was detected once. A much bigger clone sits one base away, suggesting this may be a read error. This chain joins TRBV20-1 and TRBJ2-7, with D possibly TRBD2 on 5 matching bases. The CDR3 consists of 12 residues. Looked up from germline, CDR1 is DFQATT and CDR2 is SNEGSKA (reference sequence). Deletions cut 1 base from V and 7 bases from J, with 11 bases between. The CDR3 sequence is CSARGETFEQYF. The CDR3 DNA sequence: TGCAGTGCTAGAGGGGAGACATTTGAGCAGTACTTC.

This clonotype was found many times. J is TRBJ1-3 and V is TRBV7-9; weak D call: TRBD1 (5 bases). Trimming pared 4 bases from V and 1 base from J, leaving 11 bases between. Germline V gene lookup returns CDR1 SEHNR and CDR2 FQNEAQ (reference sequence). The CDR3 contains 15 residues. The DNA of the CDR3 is TGTGCCAGCAGCTCCCCTCGACAGTCTGGAAACACCATATATTTT. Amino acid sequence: CASSSPRQSGNTIYF.

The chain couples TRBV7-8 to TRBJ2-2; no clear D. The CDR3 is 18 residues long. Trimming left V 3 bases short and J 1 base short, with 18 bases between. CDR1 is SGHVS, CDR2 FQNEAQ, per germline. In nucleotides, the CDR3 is TGTGCCAGCAGCTTTCGGTCTGTGTCAGGTGGGAACACCGGGGAGCTGTTTTTT. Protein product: CASSFRSVSGGNTGELFF.

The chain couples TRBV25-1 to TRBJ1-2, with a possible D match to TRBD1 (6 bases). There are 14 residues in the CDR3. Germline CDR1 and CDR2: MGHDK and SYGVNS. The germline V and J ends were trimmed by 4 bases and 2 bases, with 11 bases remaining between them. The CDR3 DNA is TGTGCCAGCAGTGCTAGGACAGTAAACTATGGCTACACCTTC. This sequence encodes CASSARTVNYGYTF.

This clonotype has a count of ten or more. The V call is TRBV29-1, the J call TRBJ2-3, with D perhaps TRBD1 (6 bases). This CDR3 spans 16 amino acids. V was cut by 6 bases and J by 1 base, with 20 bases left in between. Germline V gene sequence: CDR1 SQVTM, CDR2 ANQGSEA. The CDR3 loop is CSVQGDNGSRTDTQYF. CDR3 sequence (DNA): TGCAGCGTGCAAGGGGACAACGGGTCCCGCACAGATACGCAGTATTTT.

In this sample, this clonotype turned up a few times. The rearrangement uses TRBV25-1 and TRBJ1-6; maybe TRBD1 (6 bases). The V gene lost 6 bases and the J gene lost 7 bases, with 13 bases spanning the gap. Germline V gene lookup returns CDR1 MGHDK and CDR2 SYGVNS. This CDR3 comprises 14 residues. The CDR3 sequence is CASSFGQGNSPLHF. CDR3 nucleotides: TGTGCCAGCAGCTTTGGGCAGGGGAATTCACCCCTCCACTTT.

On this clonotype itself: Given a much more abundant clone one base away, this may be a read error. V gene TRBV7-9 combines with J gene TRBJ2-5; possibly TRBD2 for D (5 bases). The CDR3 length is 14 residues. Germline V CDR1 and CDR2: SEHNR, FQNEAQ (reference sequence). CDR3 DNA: TGTGCCAGCAGTCCGGGATTGGTCAGAGAGACCCAGCACTTC. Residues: CASSPGLVRETQHF.

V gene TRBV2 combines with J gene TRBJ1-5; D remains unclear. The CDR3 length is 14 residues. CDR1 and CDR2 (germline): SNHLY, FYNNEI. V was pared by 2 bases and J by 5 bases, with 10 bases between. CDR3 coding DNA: TGTGCCAGCAGTGAAACGGGTAGGCATCAGCCCCAGCATTTT. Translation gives CASSETGRHQPQHF.

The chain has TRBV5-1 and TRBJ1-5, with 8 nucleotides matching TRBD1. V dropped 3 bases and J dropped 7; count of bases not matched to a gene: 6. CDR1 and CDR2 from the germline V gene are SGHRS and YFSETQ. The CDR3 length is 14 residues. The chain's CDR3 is CASSSGQDGQPQHF. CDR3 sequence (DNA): TGCGCCAGCAGCTCGGGACAGGACGGGCAGCCCCAGCATTTT. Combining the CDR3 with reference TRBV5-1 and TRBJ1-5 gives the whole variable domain KAGVTQTPRYLIKTRGQQVTLSCSPISGHRSVSWYQQTPGQGLQFLFEYFSETQRNKGNFPGRFSGRQFSNSRSEMNVSTLELGDSALYLCASSSGQDGQPQHFGDGTRLSIL.

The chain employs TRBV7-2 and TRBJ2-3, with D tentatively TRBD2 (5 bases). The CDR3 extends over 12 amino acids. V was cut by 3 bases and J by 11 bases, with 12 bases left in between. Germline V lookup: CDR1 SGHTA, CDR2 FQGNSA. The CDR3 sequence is CASSLGTREQYF. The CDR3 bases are TGTGCCAGCAGCTTGGGTACGAGGGAGCAGTATTTT.

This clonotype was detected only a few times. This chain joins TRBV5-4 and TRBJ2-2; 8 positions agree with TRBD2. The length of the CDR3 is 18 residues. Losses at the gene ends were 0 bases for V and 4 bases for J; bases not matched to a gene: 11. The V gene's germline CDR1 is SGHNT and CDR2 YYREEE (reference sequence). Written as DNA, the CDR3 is TGTGCCAGCAGCTTGGGACCTCTCCGCGGGGGGTTCACCGGGGAGCTGTTTTTT. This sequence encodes CASSLGPLRGGFTGELFF.

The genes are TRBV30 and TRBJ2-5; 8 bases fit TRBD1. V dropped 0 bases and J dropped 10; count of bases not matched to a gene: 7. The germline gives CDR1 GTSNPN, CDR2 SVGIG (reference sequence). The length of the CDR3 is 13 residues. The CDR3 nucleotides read TGTGCCTGGAGTGTCTCTTCAGGGGGCGGCCAGTACTTC. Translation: CAWSVSSGGGQYF.

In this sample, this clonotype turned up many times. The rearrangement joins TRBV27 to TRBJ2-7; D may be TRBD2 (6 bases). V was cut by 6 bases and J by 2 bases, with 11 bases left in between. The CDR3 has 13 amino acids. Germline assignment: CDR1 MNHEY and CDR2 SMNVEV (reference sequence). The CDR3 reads CASSPGEAYEQYF. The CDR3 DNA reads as TGTGCCAGCAGCCCGGGGGAGGCCTACGAGCAGTACTTC.

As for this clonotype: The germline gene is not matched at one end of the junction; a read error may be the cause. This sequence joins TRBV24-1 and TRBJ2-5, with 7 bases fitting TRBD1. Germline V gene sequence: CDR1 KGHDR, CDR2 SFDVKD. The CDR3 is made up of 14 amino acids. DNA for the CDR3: TGTGCCACCAGTGAAGGGACAGCACAAGAGACTCAGTACTTC. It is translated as CATSEGTAQETQYF.